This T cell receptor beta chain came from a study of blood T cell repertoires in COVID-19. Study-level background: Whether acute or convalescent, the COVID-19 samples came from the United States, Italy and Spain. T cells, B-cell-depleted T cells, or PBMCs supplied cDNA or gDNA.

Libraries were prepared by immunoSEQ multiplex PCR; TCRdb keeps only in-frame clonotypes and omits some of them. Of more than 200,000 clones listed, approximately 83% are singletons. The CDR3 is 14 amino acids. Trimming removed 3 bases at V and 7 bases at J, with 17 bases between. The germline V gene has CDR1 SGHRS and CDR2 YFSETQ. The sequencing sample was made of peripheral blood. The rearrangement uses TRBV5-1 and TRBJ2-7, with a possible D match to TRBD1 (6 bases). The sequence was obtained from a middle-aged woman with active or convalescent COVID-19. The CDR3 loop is CASSSQSRGEEQYF. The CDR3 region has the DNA TGCGCCAGCAGCTCGCAAAGCAGGGGTGAGGAGCAGTACTTC.